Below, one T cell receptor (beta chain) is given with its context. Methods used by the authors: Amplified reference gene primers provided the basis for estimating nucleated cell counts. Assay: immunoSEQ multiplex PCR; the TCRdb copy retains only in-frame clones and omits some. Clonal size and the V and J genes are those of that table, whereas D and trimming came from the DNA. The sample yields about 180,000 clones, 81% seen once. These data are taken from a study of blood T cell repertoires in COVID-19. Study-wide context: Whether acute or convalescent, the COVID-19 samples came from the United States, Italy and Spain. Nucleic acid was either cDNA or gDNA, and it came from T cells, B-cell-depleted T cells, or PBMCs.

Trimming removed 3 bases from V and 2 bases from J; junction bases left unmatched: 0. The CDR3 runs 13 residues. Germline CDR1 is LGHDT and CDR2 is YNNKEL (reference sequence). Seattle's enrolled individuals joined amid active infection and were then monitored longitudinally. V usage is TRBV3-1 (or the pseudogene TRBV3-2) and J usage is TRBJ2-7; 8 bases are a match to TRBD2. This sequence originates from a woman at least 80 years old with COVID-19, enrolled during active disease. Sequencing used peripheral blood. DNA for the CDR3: TGTGCCAGCAGCCAGCGGGGGGCCTACGAGCAGTACTTC. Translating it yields CASSQRGAYEQYF.